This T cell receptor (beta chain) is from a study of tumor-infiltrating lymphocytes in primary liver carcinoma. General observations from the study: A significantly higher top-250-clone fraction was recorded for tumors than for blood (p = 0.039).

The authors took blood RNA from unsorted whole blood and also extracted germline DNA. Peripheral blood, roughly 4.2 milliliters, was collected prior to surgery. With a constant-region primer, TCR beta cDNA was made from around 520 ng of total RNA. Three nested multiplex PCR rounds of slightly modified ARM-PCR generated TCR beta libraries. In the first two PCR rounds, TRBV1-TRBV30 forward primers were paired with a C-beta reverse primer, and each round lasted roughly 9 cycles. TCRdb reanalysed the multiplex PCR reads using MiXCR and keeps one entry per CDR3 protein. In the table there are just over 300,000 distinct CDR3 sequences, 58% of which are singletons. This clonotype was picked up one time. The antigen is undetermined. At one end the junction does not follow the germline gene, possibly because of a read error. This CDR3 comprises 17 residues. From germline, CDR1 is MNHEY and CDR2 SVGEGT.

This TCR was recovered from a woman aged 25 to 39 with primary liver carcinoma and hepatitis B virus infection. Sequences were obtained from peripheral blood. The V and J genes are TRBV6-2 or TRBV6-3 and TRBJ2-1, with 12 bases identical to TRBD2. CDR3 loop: CASSYQHRTSGTNEHFF. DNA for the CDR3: TGTGCCAGCAGTTATCAACATCGGACTAGCGGGACTAATGAGCACTTCTTC.